This T cell receptor beta chain appears in the sequencing data of a study of T cells in Graves' hyperthyroidism and ophthalmopathy. Study background: Prior to any treatment, at the point of initial diagnosis, peripheral blood was collected.

The CDR3 consists of 13 residues. In germline, CDR1 is SGHVS, CDR2 FQNEAQ. V was shortened by 7 bases and J by 5 bases, with 14 bases between the two germline ends. In its sample, this clonotype was seen many times. Its antigen remains unidentified. Study results and limitations: Stable hyperthyroidism was separated from ophthalmopathy by a model based on 13 V-J features.

What was amplified from RNA transcripts were TCR beta CDR3 regions. Carried out on the TCR CDR3, a first-round RT-PCR used the HTBI primer set. From the multiplex PCR reads, TCRdb called clonotypes with MiXCR, one entry per CDR3 protein. The sample includes about 640,000 distinct CDR3 sequences, more than 20% of them seen just once. Those patients with uncontrolled infection, other autoimmune disease, pregnancy or lactation were excluded. The source of this sequence is a man aged 25 to 40 with Graves' ophthalmopathy. The rearrangement uses TRBV7-8 and TRBJ2-5; weak D call: TRBD2 (5 bases). Material: blood. CDR3 sequence: CASNLGLLETQYF. CDR3 coding DNA: TGTGCCAGCAATCTAGGACTTTTGGAGACCCAGTACTTC.